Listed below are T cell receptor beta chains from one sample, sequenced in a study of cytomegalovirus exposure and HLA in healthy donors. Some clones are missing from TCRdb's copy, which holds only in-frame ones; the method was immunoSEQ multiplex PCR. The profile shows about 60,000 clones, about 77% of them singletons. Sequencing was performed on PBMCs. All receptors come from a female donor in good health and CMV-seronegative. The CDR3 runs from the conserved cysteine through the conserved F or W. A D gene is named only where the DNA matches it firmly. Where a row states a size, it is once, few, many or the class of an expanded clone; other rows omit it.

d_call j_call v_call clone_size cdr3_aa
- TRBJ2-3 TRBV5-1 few CASSPSTGSDTQYF
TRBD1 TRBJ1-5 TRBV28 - CASRSPGTGSNQPQHF
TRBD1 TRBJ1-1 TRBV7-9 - CASSSPSLEGAGAFF
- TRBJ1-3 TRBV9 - CASSVGAPSSGNTIYF
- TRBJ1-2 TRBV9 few CASSVAPGGAVLSGYTF
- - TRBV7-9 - CASMTDSYEQYF
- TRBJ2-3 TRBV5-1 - CASSPGSGGDTQYF
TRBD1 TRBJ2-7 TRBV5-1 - CASSLILGTGDSYEQYF
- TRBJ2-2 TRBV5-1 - CASSPRDTNTGELFF
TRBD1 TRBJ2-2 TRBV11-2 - CASSLHRGTNTGELFF
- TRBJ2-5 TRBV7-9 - CASSLGLGPAETQYF
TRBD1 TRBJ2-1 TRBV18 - CASSETGGLFLEQFF
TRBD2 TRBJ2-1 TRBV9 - CASSWTTSGLRLHYNEQFF
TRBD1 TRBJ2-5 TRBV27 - CASSSQIRQGTTFQETQYF
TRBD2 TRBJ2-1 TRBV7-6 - CASSLVLAGQNEQFF
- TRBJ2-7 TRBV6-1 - CASSQQGNGEQYF
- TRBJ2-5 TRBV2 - CASSEAGAASGTQYF
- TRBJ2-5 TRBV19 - CASSTMLAGETQYF
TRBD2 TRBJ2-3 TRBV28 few CASSNNPFEAGGFGTDTQYF
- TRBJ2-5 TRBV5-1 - CASSLSPGETQYF
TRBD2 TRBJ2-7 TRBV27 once CASSTSGSYEQYF
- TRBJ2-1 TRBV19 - CASSIGREQFF
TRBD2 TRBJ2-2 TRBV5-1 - CASSAGLAGPNTGELFF
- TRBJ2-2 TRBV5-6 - CASSVAGSGELFF
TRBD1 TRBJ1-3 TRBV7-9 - CASSPHGRDRAGNTIYF
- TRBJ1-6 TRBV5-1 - CASRRRQESNSPLHF
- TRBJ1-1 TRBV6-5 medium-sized CASREGRTEAFF
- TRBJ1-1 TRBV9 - CASSVEGHPNTEAFF
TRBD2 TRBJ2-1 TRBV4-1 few CASSHGSGGVSSYNEQFF
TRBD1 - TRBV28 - CASSLLTGVTYEQYF
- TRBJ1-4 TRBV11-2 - CASSSILKARTNEKLFF
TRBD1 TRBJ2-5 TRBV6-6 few CASSYSGQGAETQYF
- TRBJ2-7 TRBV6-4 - CASSDSIGGEQYF
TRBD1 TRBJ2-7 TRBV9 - CASSVAAGQGAVEQYF
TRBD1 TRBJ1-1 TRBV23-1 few CASSQKTGGSEAFF
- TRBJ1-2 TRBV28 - CASSPLGGSYGYTF
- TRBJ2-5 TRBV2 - CASSSLSVQYF
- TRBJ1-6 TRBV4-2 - CASSQDSGISPLHF
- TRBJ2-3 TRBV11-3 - CASSLGRMGSGTDTQYF